This TCR beta chain was sequenced in a study of cytomegalovirus exposure and HLA in healthy donors. General observations from the study: Within the data, a cluster of highly shared sequence variants was likely a sequencing artifact.

The CDR3 is 14 amino acids. V lost 1 base and J 4 bases, leaving 13 bases between the germline ends. The germline gives CDR1 GTSNPN, CDR2 SVGIG (reference sequence). PCR employed 60 Vbeta and 13 Jbeta primers. Generated by immunoSEQ multiplex PCR, the TCRdb table keeps only in-frame clones and is missing some. The table has roughly 120,000 clones, 55% to 80% seen once. On this clone: What it binds is not known.

Sequences were obtained from PBMCs. The TCR was taken from a woman in her thirties in good health and CMV-seronegative. This rearrangement joins TRBV30 to TRBJ1-2; TRBD1 is a possible D gene (5 bases). The CDR3 loop is CAWSGAGKSYGYTF. CDR3 nucleotides: TGTGCCTGGAGTGGGGCAGGGAAATCCTATGGCTACACCTTC.